This TCR beta chain was captured in a study of blood T cell repertoires in COVID-19. The CDR3 runs 14 residues. V was pared by 6 bases and J by 9 bases, with 15 bases between. CDR1 LNHDA and CDR2 SQIVND come from the germline V gene (reference sequence). Original data processing: Reference gene primer amplification gave estimated nucleated cell counts. Profiling relied on immunoSEQ multiplex PCR, and the TCRdb table lists in-frame clones only, not all of them. The D gene and trimming were derived from the DNA, and the V and J assignments and clone size from that table. There are about 59,000 clones in the sample; about 90% occur only once, and 5% to 6.5% lies in the top ten.

The chain joins TRBV19 to TRBJ1-6; the D gene is possibly TRBD1 (6 bases). This receptor was identified in a man older than 75 in a cohort sampled during active COVID-19. Specimen: peripheral blood. The chain's CDR3 is CASRRQVGTSPLHF. The CDR3 nucleotides are TGTGCCAGTAGAAGACAGGTAGGGACTTCACCCCTCCACTTT.